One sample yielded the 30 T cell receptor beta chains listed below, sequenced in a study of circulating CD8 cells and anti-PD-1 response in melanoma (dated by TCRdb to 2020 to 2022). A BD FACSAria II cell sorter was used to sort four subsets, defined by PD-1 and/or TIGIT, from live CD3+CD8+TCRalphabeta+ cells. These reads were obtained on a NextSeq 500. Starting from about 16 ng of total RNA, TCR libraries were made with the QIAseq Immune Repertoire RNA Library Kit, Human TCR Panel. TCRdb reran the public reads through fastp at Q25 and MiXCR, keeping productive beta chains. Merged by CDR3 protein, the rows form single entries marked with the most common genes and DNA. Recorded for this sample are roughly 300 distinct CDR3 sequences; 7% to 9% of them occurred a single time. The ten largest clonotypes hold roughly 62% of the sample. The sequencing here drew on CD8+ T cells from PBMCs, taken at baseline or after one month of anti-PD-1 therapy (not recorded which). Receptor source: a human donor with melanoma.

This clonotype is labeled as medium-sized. CDR3: CASSDGELFF. The CDR3 DNA is TGTGCCAGCAGTGACGGGGAGCTGTTTTTT. The genes are TRBV25-1 and TRBJ2-2; no reliable D call. CDR1 is MGHDK, CDR2 SYGVNS, per germline. Trimming left V 3 bases short and J 7 bases short, with 0 bases between. The length of the CDR3 is 10 residues.

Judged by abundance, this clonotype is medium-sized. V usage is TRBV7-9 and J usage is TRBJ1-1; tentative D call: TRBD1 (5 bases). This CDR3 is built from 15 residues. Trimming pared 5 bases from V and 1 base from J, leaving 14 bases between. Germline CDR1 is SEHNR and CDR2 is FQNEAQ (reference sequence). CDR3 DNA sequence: TGTGCCAGCAGCGTCCAAGGACAACCGAACACTGAAGCTTTCTTT. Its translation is CASSVQGQPNTEAFF.

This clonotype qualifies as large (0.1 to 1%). The DNA for the CDR3 is TGTGCCAGCAGCCTCACTCCGAGGGACTATGGCTACACCTTC. This codes for CASSLTPRDYGYTF. This sequence joins TRBV7-9 and TRBJ1-2, with unresolved D. The germline V and J ends were trimmed by 5 bases and 3 bases, with 13 bases remaining between them. The CDR3 covers 14 residues. Germline V gives CDR1 SEHNR, CDR2 FQNEAQ (reference sequence).

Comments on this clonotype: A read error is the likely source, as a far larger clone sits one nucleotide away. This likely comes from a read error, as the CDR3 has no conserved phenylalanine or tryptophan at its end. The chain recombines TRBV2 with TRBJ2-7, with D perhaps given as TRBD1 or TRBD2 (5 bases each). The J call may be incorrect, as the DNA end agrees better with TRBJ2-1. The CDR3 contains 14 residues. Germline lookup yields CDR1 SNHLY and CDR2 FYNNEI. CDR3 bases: TGTGCCAGCAGTGCCCCACGGACAACTAGTGAGCAGTTCCTC. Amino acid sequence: CASSAPRTTSEQFL.

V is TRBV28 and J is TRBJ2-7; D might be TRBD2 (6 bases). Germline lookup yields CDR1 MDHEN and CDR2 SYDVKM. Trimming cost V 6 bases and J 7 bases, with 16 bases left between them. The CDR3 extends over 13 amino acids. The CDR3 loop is CASSLGGMGEQYF. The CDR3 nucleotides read TGTGCCAGCAGCTTAGGAGGGATGGGAGAGCAGTACTTC.

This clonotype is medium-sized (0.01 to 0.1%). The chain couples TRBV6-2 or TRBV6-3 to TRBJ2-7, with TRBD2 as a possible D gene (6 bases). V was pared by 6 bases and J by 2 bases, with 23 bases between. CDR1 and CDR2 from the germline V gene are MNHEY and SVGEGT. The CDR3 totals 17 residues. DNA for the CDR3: TGTGCCAGCAGCCCACCGCCTTCCGGGACTCCTCCCTACGAGCAGTACTTC. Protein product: CASSPPPSGTPPYEQYF.

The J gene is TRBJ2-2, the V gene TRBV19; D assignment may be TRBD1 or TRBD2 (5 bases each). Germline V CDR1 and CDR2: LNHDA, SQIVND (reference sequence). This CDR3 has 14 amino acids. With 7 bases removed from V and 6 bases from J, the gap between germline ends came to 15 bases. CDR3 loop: CASIVTGTSGELFF. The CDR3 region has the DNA TGTGCCAGTATTGTGACCGGGACCTCCGGGGAGCTGTTTTTT.

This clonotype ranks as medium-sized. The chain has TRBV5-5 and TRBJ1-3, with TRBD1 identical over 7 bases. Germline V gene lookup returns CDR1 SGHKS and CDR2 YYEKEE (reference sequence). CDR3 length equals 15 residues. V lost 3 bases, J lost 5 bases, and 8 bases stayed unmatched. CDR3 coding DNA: TGTGCCAGCAGCTCGCGACAGGGTCAGAGAAACACCATATATTTT. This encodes CASSSRQGQRNTIYF. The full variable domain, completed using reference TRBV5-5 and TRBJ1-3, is DAGVTQSPTHLIKTRGQQVTLRCSPISGHKSVSWYQQVLGQGPQFIFQYYEKEERGRGNFPDRFSARQFPNYSSELNVNALLLGDSALYLCASSSRQGQRNTIYFGEGSWLTVV.

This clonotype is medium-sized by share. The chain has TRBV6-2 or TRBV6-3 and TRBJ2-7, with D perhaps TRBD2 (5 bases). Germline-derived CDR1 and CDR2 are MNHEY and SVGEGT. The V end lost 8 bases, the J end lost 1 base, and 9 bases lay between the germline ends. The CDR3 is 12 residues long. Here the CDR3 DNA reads TGTGCCAGCTTCAGCGGATCCTACGAGCAGTACTTC. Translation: CASFSGSYEQYF.

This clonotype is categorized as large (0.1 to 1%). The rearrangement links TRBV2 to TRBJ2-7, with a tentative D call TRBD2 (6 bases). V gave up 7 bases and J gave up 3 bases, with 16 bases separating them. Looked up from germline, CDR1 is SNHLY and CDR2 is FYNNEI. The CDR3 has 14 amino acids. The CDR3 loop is CASKEAGTLYEQYF. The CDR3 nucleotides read TGTGCCAGCAAGGAGGCGGGGACCCTCTACGAGCAGTACTTC.

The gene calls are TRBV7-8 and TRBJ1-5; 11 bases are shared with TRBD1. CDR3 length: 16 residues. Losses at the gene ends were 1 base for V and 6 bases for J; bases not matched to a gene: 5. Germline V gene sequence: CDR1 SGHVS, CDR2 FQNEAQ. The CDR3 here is CASSLGTGGLFQPQHF. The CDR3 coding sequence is TGTGCCAGCAGCTTAGGGACAGGGGGCTTATTTCAGCCCCAGCATTTT.

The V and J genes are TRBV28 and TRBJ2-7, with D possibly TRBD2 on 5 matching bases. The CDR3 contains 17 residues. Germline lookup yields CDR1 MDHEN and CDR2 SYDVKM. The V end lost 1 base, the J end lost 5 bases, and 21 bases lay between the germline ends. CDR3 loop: CASSLSPLGLPGDEQYF. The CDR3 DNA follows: TGTGCCAGCAGTTTATCGCCCCTTGGGTTGCCCGGGGACGAGCAGTACTTC. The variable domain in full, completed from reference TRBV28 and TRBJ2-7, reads DVKVTQSSRYLVKRTGEKVFLECVQDMDHENMFWYRQDPGLGLRLIYFSYDVKMKEKGDIPEGYSVSREKKERFSLILESASTNQTSMYLCASSLSPLGLPGDEQYFGPGTRLTVT.

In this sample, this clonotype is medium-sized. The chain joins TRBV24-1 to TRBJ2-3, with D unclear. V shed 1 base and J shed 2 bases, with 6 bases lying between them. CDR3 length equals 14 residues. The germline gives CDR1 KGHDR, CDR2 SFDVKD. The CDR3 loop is CATSDFADTDTQYF. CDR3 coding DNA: TGTGCCACCAGTGATTTTGCAGACACAGATACGCAGTATTTT.

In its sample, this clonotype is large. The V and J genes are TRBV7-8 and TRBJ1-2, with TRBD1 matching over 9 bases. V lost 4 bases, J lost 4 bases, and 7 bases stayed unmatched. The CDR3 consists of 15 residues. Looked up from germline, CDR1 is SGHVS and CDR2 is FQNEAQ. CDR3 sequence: CASSSDRGDSYGYTF. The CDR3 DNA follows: TGTGCCAGCAGCTCCGACAGGGGGGATTCCTATGGCTACACCTTC.

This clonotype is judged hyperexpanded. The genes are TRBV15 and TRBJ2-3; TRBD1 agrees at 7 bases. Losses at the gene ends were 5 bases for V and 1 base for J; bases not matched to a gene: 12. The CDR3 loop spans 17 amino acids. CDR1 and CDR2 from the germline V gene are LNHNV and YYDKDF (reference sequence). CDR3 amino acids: CATSSLRGYAGTDTQYF. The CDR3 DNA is TGTGCCACCAGCTCCCTCAGGGGGTACGCAGGCACAGATACGCAGTATTTT.

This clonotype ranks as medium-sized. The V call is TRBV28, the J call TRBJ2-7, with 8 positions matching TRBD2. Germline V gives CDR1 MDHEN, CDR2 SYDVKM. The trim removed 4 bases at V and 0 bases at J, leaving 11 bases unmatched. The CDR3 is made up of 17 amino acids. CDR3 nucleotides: TGTGCCAGCAGTTCCCTTCTGATAGCGGGGAGCTCCTACGAGCAGTACTTC. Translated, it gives CASSSLLIAGSSYEQYF.

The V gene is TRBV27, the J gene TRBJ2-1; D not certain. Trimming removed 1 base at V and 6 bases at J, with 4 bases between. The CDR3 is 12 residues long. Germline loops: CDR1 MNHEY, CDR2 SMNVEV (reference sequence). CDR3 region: CASSLWGNEQFF. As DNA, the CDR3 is TGTGCCAGCAGTTTATGGGGCAATGAGCAGTTCTTC.

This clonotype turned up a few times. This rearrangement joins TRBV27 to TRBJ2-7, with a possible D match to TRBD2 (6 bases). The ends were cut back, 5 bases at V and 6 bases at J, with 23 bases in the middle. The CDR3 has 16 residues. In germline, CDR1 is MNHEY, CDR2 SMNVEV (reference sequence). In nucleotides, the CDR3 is TGTGCCAGCAGTAGATCCTCGGGGGACTTTACCTGCGAGCAGTACTTC. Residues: CASSRSSGDFTCEQYF.

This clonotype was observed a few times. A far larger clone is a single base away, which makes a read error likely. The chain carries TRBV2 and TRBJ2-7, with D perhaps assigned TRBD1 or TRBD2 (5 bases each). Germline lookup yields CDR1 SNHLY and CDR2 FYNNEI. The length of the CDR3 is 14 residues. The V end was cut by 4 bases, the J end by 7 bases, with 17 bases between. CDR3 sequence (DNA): TGTGCCAGCAGTGCCCCACGGACAACTAGTGAGCAGTACTTC. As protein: CASSAPRTTSEQYF.

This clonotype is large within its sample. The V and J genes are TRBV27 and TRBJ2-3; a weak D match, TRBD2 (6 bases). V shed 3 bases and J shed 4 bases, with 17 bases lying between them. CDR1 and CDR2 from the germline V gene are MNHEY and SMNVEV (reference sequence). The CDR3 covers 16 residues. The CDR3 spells CASSFQWEASADTQYF. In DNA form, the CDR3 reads TGTGCCAGCAGTTTTCAGTGGGAGGCTTCCGCAGATACGCAGTATTTT.

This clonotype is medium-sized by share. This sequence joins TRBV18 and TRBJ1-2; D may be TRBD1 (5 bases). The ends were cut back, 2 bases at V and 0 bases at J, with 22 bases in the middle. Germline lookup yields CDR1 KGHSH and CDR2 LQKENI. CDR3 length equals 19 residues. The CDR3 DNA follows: TGTGCCAGCTCACCAAGGGCGAGAGGGGTGCCCTTTTCTAACTATGGCTACACCTTC. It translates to CASSPRARGVPFSNYGYTF. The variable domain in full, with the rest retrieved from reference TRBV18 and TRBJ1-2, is NAGVMQNPRHLVRRRGQEARLRCSPMKGHSHVYWYRQLPEEGLKFMVYLQKENIIDESGMPKERFSAEFPKEGPSILRIQQVVRGDSAAYFCASSPRARGVPFSNYGYTFGSGTRLTVV.

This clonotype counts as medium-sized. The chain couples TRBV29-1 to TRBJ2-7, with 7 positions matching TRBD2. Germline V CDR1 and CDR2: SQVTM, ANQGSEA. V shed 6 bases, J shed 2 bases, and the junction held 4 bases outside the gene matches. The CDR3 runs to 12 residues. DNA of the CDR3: TGCAGCGTAGCGAGCGGGGCCTACGAGCAGTACTTC. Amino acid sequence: CSVASGAYEQYF.

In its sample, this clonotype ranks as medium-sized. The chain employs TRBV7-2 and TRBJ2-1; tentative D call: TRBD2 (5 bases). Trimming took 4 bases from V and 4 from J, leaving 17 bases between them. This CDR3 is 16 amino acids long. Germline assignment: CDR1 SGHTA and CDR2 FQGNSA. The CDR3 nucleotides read TGTGCCAGCAGCTACGACTTGCGGGTGGTATACAATGAGCAGTTCTTC. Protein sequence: CASSYDLRVVYNEQFF.

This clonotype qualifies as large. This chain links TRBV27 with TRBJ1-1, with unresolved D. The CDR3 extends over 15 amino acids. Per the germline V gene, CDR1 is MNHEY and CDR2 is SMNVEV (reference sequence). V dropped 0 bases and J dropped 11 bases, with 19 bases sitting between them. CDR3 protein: CASSLSLGSRTVAFF. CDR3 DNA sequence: TGTGCCAGCAGTTTATCTCTGGGGAGTAGGACGGTGGCTTTCTTT.

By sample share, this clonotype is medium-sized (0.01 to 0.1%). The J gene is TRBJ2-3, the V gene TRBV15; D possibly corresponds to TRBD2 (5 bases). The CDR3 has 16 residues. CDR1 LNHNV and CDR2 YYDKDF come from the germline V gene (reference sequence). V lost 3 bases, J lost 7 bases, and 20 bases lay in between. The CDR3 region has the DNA TGTGCCACCAGCAGCAGCCTTAGCGAGAGTCCCTATACGCAGTATTTT. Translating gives CATSSSLSESPYTQYF.

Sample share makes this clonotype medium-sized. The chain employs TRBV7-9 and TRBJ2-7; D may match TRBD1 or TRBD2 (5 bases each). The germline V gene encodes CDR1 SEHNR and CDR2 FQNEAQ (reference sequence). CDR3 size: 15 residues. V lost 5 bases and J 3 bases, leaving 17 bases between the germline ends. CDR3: CASSTKKGPLYEQYF. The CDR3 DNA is TGTGCCAGCAGCACTAAGAAGGGACCCCTCTACGAGCAGTACTTC.

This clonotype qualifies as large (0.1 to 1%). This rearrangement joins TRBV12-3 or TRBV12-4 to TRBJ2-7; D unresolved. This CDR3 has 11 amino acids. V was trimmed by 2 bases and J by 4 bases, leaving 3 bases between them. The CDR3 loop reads CASSLKYEQYF. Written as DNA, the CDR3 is TGTGCCAGCAGTTTAAAGTACGAGCAGTACTTC.

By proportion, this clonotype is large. CDR3 DNA sequence: TGTGCCAGCTCACCCTGGACTAGCGGGCCCCAATTCTACGAGCAGTACTTC. It encodes CASSPWTSGPQFYEQYF. J is TRBJ2-7 and V is TRBV18; 11 bases are shared with TRBD2. Trimming cost V 3 bases and J 3 bases; bases outside gene matches: 10. The CDR3 is 17 residues long. CDR1 and CDR2 from the germline V gene are KGHSH and LQKENI. Drawing the rest from reference TRBV18 and TRBJ2-7, the complete variable domain is NAGVMQNPRHLVRRRGQEARLRCSPMKGHSHVYWYRQLPEEGLKFMVYLQKENIIDESGMPKERFSAEFPKEGPSILRIQQVVRGDSAAYFCASSPWTSGPQFYEQYFGPGTRLTVT.

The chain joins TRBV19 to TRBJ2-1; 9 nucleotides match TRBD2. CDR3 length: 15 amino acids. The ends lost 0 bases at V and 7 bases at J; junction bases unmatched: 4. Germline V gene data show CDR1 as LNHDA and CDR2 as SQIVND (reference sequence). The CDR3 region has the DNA TGTGCCAGTAGTATAGATAGCGGGAGTCTGAATGAGCAGTTCTTC. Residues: CASSIDSGSLNEQFF.

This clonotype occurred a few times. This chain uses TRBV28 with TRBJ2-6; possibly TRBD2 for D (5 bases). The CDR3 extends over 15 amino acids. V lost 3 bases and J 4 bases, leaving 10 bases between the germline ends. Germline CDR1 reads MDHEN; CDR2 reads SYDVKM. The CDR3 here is CASSFEGAGANVLTF. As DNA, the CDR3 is TGTGCCAGCAGTTTTGAGGGCGCGGGGGCCAACGTCCTGACTTTC.